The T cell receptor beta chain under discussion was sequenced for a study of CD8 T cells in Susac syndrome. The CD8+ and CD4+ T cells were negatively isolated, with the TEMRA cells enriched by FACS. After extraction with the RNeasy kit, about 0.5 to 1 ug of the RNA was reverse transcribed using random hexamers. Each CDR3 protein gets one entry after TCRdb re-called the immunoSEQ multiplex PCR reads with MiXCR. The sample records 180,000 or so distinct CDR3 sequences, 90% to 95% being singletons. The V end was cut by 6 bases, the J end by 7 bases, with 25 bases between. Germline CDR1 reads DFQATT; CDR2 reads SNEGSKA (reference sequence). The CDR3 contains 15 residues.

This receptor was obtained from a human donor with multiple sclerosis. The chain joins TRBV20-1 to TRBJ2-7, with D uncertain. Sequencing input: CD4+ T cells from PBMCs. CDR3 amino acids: CSARPPGHLFWEQYF. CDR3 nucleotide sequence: TGCAGTGCGAGACCACCGGGCCATCTCTTTTGGGAGCAGTACTTC.